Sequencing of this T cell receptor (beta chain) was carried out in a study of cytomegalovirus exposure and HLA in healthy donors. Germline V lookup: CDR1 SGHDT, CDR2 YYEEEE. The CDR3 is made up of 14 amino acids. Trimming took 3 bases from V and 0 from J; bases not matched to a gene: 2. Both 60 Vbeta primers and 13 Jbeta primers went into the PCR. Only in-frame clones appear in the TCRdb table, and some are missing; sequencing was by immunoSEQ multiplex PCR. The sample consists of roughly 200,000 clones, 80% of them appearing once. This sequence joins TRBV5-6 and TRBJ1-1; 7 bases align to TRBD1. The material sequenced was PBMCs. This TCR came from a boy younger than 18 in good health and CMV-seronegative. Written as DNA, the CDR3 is TGTGCCAGCAGCTCACAGGGGATGAACACTGAAGCTTTCTTT. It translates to CASSSQGMNTEAFF.